One and the same sample provided the 24 T cell receptor beta chains below, sequenced in a study of T cells in Graves' hyperthyroidism and ophthalmopathy. The CDR3 regions of TCR beta were amplified from RNA transcripts. A first-round RT-PCR of the TCR CDR3 used the HTBI primer set. TCRdb ran MiXCR on the multiplex PCR reads and lists one entry per CDR3 protein. The sample carries around 600,000 distinct CDR3 sequences, 14% recorded once. Sequencing was performed on blood. The receptors originated from a woman between 18 and 30 years old with Graves' ophthalmopathy.

This chain links TRBV5-1 with TRBJ2-1; D could derive from TRBD1 or TRBD2 (5 bases each). V dropped 1 base and J dropped 7 bases, with 12 bases sitting between them. The CDR3 totals 14 residues. CDR1 SGHRS and CDR2 YFSETQ come from the germline V gene. CDR3 region: CASSLNGARNEQFF. CDR3 nucleotides: TGCGCCAGCAGCTTGAACGGGGCCAGGAATGAGCAGTTCTTC.

This clonotype has a count of ten or more. This rearrangement joins TRBV12-5 to TRBJ1-3; D is uncertain. The germline V gene encodes CDR1 LGHNT and CDR2 FRNRAP. V lost 0 bases, J lost 3 bases, and 21 bases lay in between. The CDR3 has 19 amino acids. CDR3 loop: CASGLVLNPSRVGGNTIYF. In DNA form, the CDR3 reads TGTGCTAGTGGTTTGGTACTCAATCCCTCGCGGGTAGGTGGAAACACCATATATTTT.

V is TRBV28 and J is TRBJ2-5; 8 bases agree with TRBD1. The CDR3 runs to 14 residues. The V gene end was trimmed by 5 bases and the J gene end by 3 bases; junction bases not matched to a gene: 5. The germline CDR1 and CDR2 sequences are MDHEN and SYDVKM. The CDR3 here is CASSQQGGEETQYF. The CDR3 DNA sequence: TGTGCCAGCAGTCAACAGGGGGGTGAAGAGACCCAGTACTTC.

This clonotype was counted a few times. V is TRBV18 and J is TRBJ2-2, with 7 bases that match TRBD1. This CDR3 is 14 amino acids long. Unmatched junction bases numbered 5, after V lost 3 bases and J lost 7 bases. CDR1 KGHSH and CDR2 LQKENI come from the germline V gene. The CDR3 coding sequence is TGTGCCAGCTCACCTGACAGGGCGATCGGGGAGCTGTTTTTT. Protein sequence: CASSPDRAIGELFF. Full variable domain (remainder filled in from reference TRBV18 and TRBJ2-2): NAGVMQNPRHLVRRRGQEARLRCSPMKGHSHVYWYRQLPEEGLKFMVYLQKENIIDESGMPKERFSAEFPKEGPSILRIQQVVRGDSAAYFCASSPDRAIGELFFGEGSRLTVL.

This clonotype was detected only a few times. This chain joins TRBV6-1 and TRBJ1-1, with 10 bases fitting TRBD1. The CDR3 has 16 amino acids. In germline, CDR1 is MNHNS, CDR2 SASEGT. The J segment lost 0 bases and the V segment lost 5 bases, leaving 6 bases of the junction unmatched. The CDR3 DNA reads TGTGCCAGCAGTTTGGGACAGGGGATTATGAACACTGAAGCTTTCTTT. It encodes CASSLGQGIMNTEAFF.

This clonotype was counted many times. The chain uses TRBV12-3 or TRBV12-4 and TRBJ1-2; 7 nucleotides match TRBD1. This CDR3 is built from 15 residues. Trimming cost V 2 bases and J 6 bases; bases outside gene matches: 9. The CDR3 region is CASSLRAGGSHGYTF. CDR3 nucleotides: TGTGCCAGCAGTTTACGGGCAGGGGGTAGCCATGGCTACACCTTC.

This clonotype occurred a few times. The junction does not match germline at one end; this may be a read error. V gene TRBV29-1 combines with J gene TRBJ1-3; tentatively, D is TRBD1 (5 bases). This CDR3 contains 14 residues. The germline CDR1 and CDR2 sequences are SQVTM and ANQGSEA. The CDR3 here is CSVEGTNSGNTIYF. DNA of the CDR3: TGCAGCGTAGAAGGGACCAACTCTGGAAACACCATATATTTT.

This clonotype has ten or more counts. The rearrangement joins TRBV12-3 or TRBV12-4 to TRBJ2-3; 9 nucleotides agree with TRBD1. The ends lost 6 bases at V and 0 bases at J; junction bases unmatched: 19. The CDR3 loop spans 20 amino acids. The CDR3, as DNA: TGTGCCAGCAGCCAGGGGCTCGGACAGGGGCTAGCAGATAGCACAGATACGCAGTATTTT. It specifies CASSQGLGQGLADSTDTQYF.

This chain links TRBV7-9 with TRBJ2-3; D may be TRBD2 (6 bases). Germline assignment: CDR1 SEHNR and CDR2 FQNEAQ (reference sequence). V shed 5 bases and J shed 6 bases, with 18 bases lying between them. This CDR3 is built from 15 residues. The DNA of the CDR3 is TGTGCCAGCAGCGGCGCAGGCCGGGAGAGGGATACGCAGTATTTT. Residues: CASSGAGRERDTQYF.

This clonotype was recorded at least ten times. CDR3 coding DNA: TGTGCCAGCAGCCAGTCGGGGAACTATGGCTACACCTTC. Its translation: CASSQSGNYGYTF. The rearrangement links TRBV7-3 to TRBJ1-2, with D hard to call. This CDR3 is 13 amino acids long. Germline V gene sequence: CDR1 SGHTA, CDR2 FQGTGA. V shed 5 bases and J shed 2 bases, with 9 bases lying between them. Together with reference TRBV7-3 and TRBJ1-2, the CDR3 gives the full variable domain: GAGVSQTPSNKVTEKGKYVELRCDPISGHTALYWYRQSLGQGPEFLIYFQGTGAADDSGLPNDRFFAVRPEGSVSTLKIQRTERGDSAVYLCASSQSGNYGYTFGSGTRLTVV.

There are a few counts of this clonotype. The J gene is TRBJ1-1, the V gene TRBV28; D possibly corresponds to TRBD1 (6 bases). The V gene's germline CDR1 is MDHEN and CDR2 SYDVKM. V was cut by 5 bases and J by 0 bases, with 13 bases left in between. The CDR3 spans 15 residues. The chain's CDR3 is CASSTTGRMNTEAFF. CDR3 bases: TGTGCCAGCAGTACGACAGGTCGGATGAACACTGAAGCTTTCTTT. Together with reference TRBV28 and TRBJ1-1, the CDR3 gives the full variable domain: DVKVTQSSRYLVKRTGEKVFLECVQDMDHENMFWYRQDPGLGLRLIYFSYDVKMKEKGDIPEGYSVSREKKERFSLILESASTNQTSMYLCASSTTGRMNTEAFFGQGTRLTVV.

This clonotype occurred many times. The chain combines TRBV2 with TRBJ2-3; 8 nucleotides line up with TRBD2. The ends lost 8 bases at V and 3 bases at J; junction bases unmatched: 7. This CDR3 region has 14 residues. Looked up from germline, CDR1 is SNHLY and CDR2 is FYNNEI. The CDR3 loop reads CASLFGGGTDTQYF. The CDR3 coding sequence is TGTGCCAGCCTTTTCGGGGGGGGAACAGATACGCAGTATTTT.

The chain combines TRBV6-1 with TRBJ1-1, with 8 bases that match TRBD1. With V trimmed by 8 bases and J by 5 bases, 10 bases remained unmatched. This CDR3 comprises 14 residues. Looked up from germline, CDR1 is MNHNS and CDR2 is SASEGT. This chain's CDR3 is CASLATTGVTEAFF. In nucleotides, the CDR3 is TGTGCCAGCCTGGCGACGACAGGGGTGACTGAAGCTTTCTTT.

The sample holds many counts of this clonotype. The rearrangement joins TRBV24-1 to TRBJ2-7, with D possibly TRBD1 on 6 matching bases. Germline assignment: CDR1 KGHDR and CDR2 SFDVKD. V dropped 5 bases and J dropped 6 bases, with 19 bases sitting between them. This CDR3 contains 15 residues. CDR3 in DNA: TGTGCCACCAGTGGGGGGCTTAGCCGCCCATTCGAGCAGTACTTC. It specifies CATSGGLSRPFEQYF.

This clonotype was seen only a few times. The chain uses TRBV6-2 or TRBV6-3 and TRBJ2-3, with TRBD1 as a possible D gene (5 bases). V dropped 7 bases and J dropped 2 bases, with 13 bases sitting between them. Germline CDR1 is MNHEY and CDR2 is SVGEGT. The CDR3 is 14 amino acids. CDR3: CASTPGHSTDTQYF. DNA for the CDR3: TGTGCCAGCACTCCCGGACACTCCACAGATACGCAGTATTTT.

This clonotype was seen repeatedly, ten times or more. V usage is TRBV11-2 and J usage is TRBJ2-5; 12 bases fit TRBD2. Germline-derived CDR1 and CDR2 are SGHAT and FQNNGV. J gave up 4 bases and V 0 bases, and 12 bases lay outside the gene matches. The CDR3 spans 19 residues. CDR3 bases: TGTGCCAGCAGCTTAGACGGTTCTCCGGGACTAGCGGGTTTAGAGACCCAGTACTTC. This sequence encodes CASSLDGSPGLAGLETQYF.

In its sample, this clonotype was seen a few times. The J gene is TRBJ2-7, the V gene TRBV29-1; 9 positions match TRBD2. The CDR3 totals 13 residues. Germline loops: CDR1 SQVTM, CDR2 ANQGSEA. After removal of 4 bases from V and 2 bases from J, the junction contained 3 bases not matched to a gene. CDR3: CSVVGGRAYEQYF. In nucleotides, the CDR3 is TGCAGCGTTGTAGGCGGGAGGGCCTACGAGCAGTACTTC.

Many counts were recorded for this clonotype. V gene TRBV11-2 combines with J gene TRBJ2-5; 8 bases align to TRBD1. The junction had 4 bases not matched to a gene; V was cut back by 5 bases and J by 2 bases. The CDR3 spans 14 residues. Germline CDR1 and CDR2: SGHAT and FQNNGV. CDR3 residues: CASSTGTGQETQYF. DNA of the CDR3: TGTGCCAGCAGCACCGGGACAGGACAAGAGACCCAGTACTTC.

This sequence joins TRBV7-9 and TRBJ1-4, with D possibly being TRBD1 (6 bases). The CDR3 is 15 amino acids. Trimming removed 5 bases at V and 3 bases at J, with 13 bases between. Per germline, CDR1 SEHNR and CDR2 FQNEAQ (reference sequence). CDR3 DNA: TGTGCCAGCAGCCCGACAGGAAACGCTAATGAAAAACTGTTTTTT. Protein: CASSPTGNANEKLFF.

The chain is built from TRBV5-8 and TRBJ2-3; 9 bases map to TRBD2. Germline CDR1 is SGHTS and CDR2 is YDEGEE. The CDR3 length is 17 residues. With V trimmed by 0 bases and J by 0 bases, 5 bases remained unmatched. The CDR3: CASSLGTSGPSTDTQYF. In nucleotides, the CDR3 is TGTGCCAGCAGCTTGGGTACTAGCGGGCCGAGCACAGATACGCAGTATTTT. The full variable domain, completed using reference TRBV5-8 and TRBJ2-3, is EAGVTQSPTHLIKTRGQQATLRCSPISGHTSVYWYQQALGLGLQFLLWYDEGEERNRGNFPPRFSGRQFPNYSSELNVNALELEDSALYLCASSLGTSGPSTDTQYFGPGTRLTVL.

A few counts support this clonotype. The chain is built from TRBV18 and TRBJ2-3; D gene ambiguous. The J call may not be correct, given that the DNA end is closer to TRBJ1-5. The V gene's germline CDR1 is KGHSH and CDR2 LQKENI. The CDR3 runs to 13 residues. Here the CDR3 reads CASSPNTQNTQHF. CDR3 bases: TGTGCCAGCTCACCAAACACACAGAATACGCAGCATTTT.

This clonotype was counted ten times or more. V gene TRBV11-3 combines with J gene TRBJ2-2; possible D gene TRBD2, 7 bases. The CDR3 runs 14 residues. Trimming removed 7 bases from V and 6 bases from J, with 15 bases in between. Per germline, CDR1 SGHNT and CDR2 YENEEA. For the CDR3, the DNA is TGTGCCAGCATCGAGGGAGGGGGTTCCGGGGAGCTGTTTTTT. Its protein product is CASIEGGGSGELFF.

The table lists this clonotype with many counts. The CDR3 coding sequence is TGTGCCAGCAGCTTAACCATTCACTACGAGCAGTACTTC. Its protein is CASSLTIHYEQYF. V usage is TRBV7-3 and J usage is TRBJ2-7, with unresolved D. Trimming cost V 0 bases and J 3 bases, with 6 bases left between them. CDR3 length: 13 amino acids. Per the germline V gene, CDR1 is SGHTA and CDR2 is FQGTGA.

CDR3 loop: CASSDRTSGSSEQFF. As DNA, the CDR3 is TGTGCCAGCAGTGATAGGACTAGCGGGAGCAGCGAGCAGTTCTTC. This rearrangement joins TRBV2 to TRBJ2-1; 13 bases are shared with TRBD2. Germline CDR1 and CDR2: SNHLY and FYNNEI. The CDR3 extends over 15 amino acids. Trimming at V came to 3 bases and at J to 10 bases, leaving 6 bases not matched to a gene. The full variable domain, in which reference TRBV2 and TRBJ2-1 provide the parts outside the CDR3, is EPEVTQTPSHQVTQMGQEVILRCVPISNHLYFYWYRQILGQKVEFLVSFYNNEISEKSEIFDDQFSVERPDGSNFTLKIRSTKLEDSAMYFCASSDRTSGSSEQFFGPGTRLTVL.